This T cell receptor beta chain was sequenced in a study of CD8+ T cells in alopecia areata. V was trimmed by 3 bases and J by 4 bases, leaving 19 bases between them. The CDR3 has 16 amino acids. Germline CDR1 and CDR2: KGHSH and LQKENI. As part of sample collection, lesional scalp punch biopsies and peripheral blood were taken from alopecia areata patients. cDNA reverse transcribed from extracted RNA served as the sequencing template. Assay: immunoSEQ multiplex PCR; the TCRdb copy retains only in-frame clones and omits some. The sample lists some 10,000 clones; 67% were seen once. This TCR came from a human donor with alopecia areata. The sequenced sample consisted of skin. The chain links TRBV18 to TRBJ2-7; D possibly corresponds to TRBD2 (5 bases). The CDR3 sequence is CASSPSGHRGLYEQYF. Here the CDR3 DNA reads TGTGCCAGCTCACCTAGTGGGCACCGGGGTCTTTACGAGCAGTACTTC.